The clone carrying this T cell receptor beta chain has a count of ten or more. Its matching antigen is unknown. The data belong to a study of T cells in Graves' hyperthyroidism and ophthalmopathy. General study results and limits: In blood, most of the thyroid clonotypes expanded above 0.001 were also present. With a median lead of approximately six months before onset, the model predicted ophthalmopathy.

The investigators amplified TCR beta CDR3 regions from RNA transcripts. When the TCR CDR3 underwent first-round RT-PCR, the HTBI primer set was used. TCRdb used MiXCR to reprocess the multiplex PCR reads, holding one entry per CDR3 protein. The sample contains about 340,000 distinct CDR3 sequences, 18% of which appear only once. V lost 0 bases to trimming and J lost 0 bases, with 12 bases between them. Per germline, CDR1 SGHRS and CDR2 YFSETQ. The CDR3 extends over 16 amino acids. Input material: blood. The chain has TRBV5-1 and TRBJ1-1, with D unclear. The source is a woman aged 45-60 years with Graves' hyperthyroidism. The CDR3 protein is CASSLGSTFMNTEAFF. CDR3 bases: TGCGCCAGCAGCTTGGGCAGTACTTTCATGAACACTGAAGCTTTCTTT.